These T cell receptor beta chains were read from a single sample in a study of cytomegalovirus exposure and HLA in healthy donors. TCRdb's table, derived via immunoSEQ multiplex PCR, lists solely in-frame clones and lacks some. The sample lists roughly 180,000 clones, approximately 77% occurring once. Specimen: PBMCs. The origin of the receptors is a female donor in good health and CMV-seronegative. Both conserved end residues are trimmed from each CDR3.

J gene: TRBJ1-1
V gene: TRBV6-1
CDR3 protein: ASSGTEGMNTEAF

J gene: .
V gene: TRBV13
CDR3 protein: ASSPSGVGMYEQY

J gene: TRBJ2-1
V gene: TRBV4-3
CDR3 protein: ASSQASGGASEQF

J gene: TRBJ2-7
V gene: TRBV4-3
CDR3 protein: ASSQDPRYEQY

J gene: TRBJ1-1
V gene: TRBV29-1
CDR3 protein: SVGQGWDTEAF

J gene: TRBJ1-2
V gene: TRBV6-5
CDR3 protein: ASGGEVYGYT

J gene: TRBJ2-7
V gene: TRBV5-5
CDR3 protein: ASSRAGVTYEQY

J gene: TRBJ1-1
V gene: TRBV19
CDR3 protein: ASSPWTGGNTEAF

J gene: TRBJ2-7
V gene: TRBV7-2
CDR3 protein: ASSRRDTTYEQY

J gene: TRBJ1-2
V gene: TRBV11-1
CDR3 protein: ASSSGQALYGYT

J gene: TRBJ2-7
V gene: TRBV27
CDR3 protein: ASSYSTPSRGEQY

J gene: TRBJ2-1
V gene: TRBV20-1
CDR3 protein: SARGLREQF

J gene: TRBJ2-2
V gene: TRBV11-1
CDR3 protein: ASSPGLAGVFLTGELF

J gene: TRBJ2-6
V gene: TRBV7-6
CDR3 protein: ASSLAGGPHFAGANVLT

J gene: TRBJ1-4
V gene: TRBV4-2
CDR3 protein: ASSQDRAGGGKLF

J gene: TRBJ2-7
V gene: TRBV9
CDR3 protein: ASSVEEGQGSRHEQY

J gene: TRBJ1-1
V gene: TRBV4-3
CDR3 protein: ASSQDAGTNTEAF

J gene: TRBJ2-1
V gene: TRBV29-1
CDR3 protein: SVLAGPYNEQF

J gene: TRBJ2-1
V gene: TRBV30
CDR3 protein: AWSRGLPYNEQF

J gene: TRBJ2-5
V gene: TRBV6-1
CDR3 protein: ASTPPGSGETQY

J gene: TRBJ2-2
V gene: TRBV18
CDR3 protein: ASSPRDLATGELF

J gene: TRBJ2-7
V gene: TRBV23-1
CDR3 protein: ASSPPRDNSSYEQY

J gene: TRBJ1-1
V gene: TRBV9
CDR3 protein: ASSASLVRGTEAF

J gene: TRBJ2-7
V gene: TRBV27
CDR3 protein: ASSLGGRAEYEQY

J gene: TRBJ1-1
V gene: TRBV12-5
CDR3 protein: ASGLVQVVDNRTGEAF

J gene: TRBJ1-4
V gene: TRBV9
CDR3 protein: ASSAHGWTNEKLF

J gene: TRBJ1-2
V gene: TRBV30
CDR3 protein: AWSVFRTSRGYT

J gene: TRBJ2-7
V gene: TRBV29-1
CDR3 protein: SVGQPYEQY

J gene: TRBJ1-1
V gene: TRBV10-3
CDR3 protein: AISETAVGGGSGTEAF

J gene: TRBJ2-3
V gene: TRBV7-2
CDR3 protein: ASSLPHNGRGGSTDTQY

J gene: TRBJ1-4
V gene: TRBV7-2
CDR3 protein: ASSLQGLVNEKLF

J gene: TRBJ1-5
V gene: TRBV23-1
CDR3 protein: ASSRWGGANMNQPQH

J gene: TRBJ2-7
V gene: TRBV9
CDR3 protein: ASSAGQGMTYEQY

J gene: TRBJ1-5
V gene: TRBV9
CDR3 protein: ASSFGQGGQPQH

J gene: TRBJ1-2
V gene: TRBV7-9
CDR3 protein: ASGQGGENGYT

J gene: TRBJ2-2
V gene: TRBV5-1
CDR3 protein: ASSSSGQRNTGELF

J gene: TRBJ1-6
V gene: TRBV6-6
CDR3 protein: ASRQGNSPLH

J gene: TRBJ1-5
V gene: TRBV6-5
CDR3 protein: ASSYRPTVGGQPQH

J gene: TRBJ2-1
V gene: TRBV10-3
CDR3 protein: AISESNRGSEQF

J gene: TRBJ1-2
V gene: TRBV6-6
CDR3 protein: ASSYEGLGYT

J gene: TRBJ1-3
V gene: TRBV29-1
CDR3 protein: SVAAGFGNTIY

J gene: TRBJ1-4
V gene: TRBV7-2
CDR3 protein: ASSLVGAGGGTNEKLF

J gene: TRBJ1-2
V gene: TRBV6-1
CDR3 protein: ASTSSDRGGYGYT

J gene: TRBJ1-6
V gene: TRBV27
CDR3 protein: ASSLFGRSGSYNSPLH

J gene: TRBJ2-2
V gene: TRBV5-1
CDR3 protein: ASSLEAGFNTGELF

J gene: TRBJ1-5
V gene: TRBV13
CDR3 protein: ASRRGGSNQPQH

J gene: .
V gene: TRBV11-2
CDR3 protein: ASRFEGQGGYEQY

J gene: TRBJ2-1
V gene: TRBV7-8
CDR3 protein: ASSWLTGSGREKDEQF

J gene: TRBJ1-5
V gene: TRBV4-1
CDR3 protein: ASSQGNRDHQPQH

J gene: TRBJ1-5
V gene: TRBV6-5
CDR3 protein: ASSSPGGEQH

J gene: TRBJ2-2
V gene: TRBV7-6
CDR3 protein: ASSSELAGQGSTGELF

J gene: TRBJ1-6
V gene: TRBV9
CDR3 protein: ASSPAGGWPLH

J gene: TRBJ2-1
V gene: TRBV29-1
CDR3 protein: SVQRGTTGAANEQF

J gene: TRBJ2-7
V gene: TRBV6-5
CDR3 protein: ASSSREPGEQY

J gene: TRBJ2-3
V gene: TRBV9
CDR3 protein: ASSVTSGTTTDTQY

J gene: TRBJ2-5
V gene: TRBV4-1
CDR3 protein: ASSQPGRDTEETQY

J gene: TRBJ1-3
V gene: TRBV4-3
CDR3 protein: ASSRGTVNRNTIY